The 17 T cell receptor beta chains presented below share a single source sample, sequenced in a study of blood T cell repertoires in COVID-19. Sequencing used immunoSEQ multiplex PCR; TCRdb keeps in-frame clones, though not all of them. Of just under 100,000 clones detected, around 84% appear once; the ten largest clones hold under 15%. Material: peripheral blood. All receptors come from a woman in her fifties or sixties in a cohort sampled during active or convalescent COVID-19.

This clone turned up a few times. The CDR3, as DNA: TGCGCCAGCAGCCGCAAGACTAGCGGGGGGGACAATGAGCAGTTCTTC. It codes for CASSRKTSGGDNEQFF. The gene calls are TRBV4-1 and TRBJ2-1; 14 bases are shared with TRBD2. The junction had 4 bases not matched to a gene; V was cut back by 4 bases and J by 5 bases. The CDR3 has 16 residues. From germline, CDR1 is MGHRA and CDR2 YSYEKL.

The genes are TRBV7-8 and TRBJ2-5; D remains unclear. The CDR3 totals 11 residues. CDR1 SGHVS and CDR2 FQNEAQ come from the germline V gene. Trimming took off 2 bases at V and 5 bases at J, with 3 bases between the two ends. CDR3 protein: CASSLSETQYF. The CDR3 DNA follows: TGTGCCAGCAGCTTATCGGAGACCCAGTACTTC.

This clone was detected only once. The chain joins TRBV7-9 to TRBJ1-4; 11 bases align to TRBD1. The J segment lost 8 bases and the V segment lost 6 bases, leaving 2 bases of the junction unmatched. The germline V gene has CDR1 SEHNR and CDR2 FQNEAQ (reference sequence). CDR3 length: 13 residues. The CDR3 DNA follows: TGTGCCAGCAGGGGACAGGGGGGAGAAAAACTGTTTTTT. Translating it yields CASRGQGGEKLFF.

The chain combines TRBV5-1 with TRBJ2-1; 8 bases are a match to TRBD2. Germline V gene lookup returns CDR1 SGHRS and CDR2 YFSETQ. The CDR3 has 19 residues. J gave up 0 bases and V 4 bases, and 15 bases lay outside the gene matches. CDR3 in amino acids: CASSLPHSGALSSYNEQFF. CDR3 in DNA: TGCGCCAGCAGCCTACCTCATAGCGGGGCTTTAAGCTCCTACAATGAGCAGTTCTTC.

CDR3 region: CASSYQGQGNTIYF. The DNA for the CDR3 is TGTGCCAGCAGTTACCAGGGGCAAGGAAACACCATATATTTT. The gene calls are TRBV6-5 and TRBJ1-3; possibly TRBD1 for D (6 bases). V was shortened by 2 bases and J by 4 bases, with 9 bases between the two germline ends. The CDR3 is 14 residues long. CDR1 MNHEY and CDR2 SVGAGI come from the germline V gene.

The chain employs TRBV27 and TRBJ1-2; D ambiguous. This CDR3 spans 14 amino acids. Trimming left V 6 bases short and J 4 bases short, with 15 bases between. Germline CDR1 is MNHEY and CDR2 is SMNVEV (reference sequence). This chain's CDR3 is CASSPRSPGYGYTF. CDR3 DNA sequence: TGTGCCAGCAGCCCAAGGAGCCCCGGCTATGGCTACACCTTC.

The rearrangement uses TRBV4-1 and TRBJ2-2; 14 nucleotides match TRBD2. The CDR3 loop spans 16 amino acids. The V and J ends lost 6 bases and 7 bases, in that order; junction bases with no gene match: 7. Germline V gives CDR1 MGHRA, CDR2 YSYEKL. CDR3 DNA sequence: TGCGCCAGCAGACTGGGGACTAGCGGGAGAATCGGGGAGCTGTTTTTT. Translating gives CASRLGTSGRIGELFF.

The J gene is TRBJ1-2, the V gene TRBV4-2; 9 nucleotides agree with TRBD1. This CDR3 has 13 residues. V lost 4 bases and J lost 6; bases outside the gene matches: 3. CDR1 and CDR2 from the germline V gene are LGHNA and YNFKEQ. The CDR3: CASSPRQGDGYTF. CDR3 nucleotides: TGTGCCAGCAGCCCGCGACAGGGGGATGGCTACACCTTC.

This clone showed up just once. The chain is built from TRBV11-3 and TRBJ2-2; 8 nucleotides line up with TRBD2. The CDR3 runs 16 residues. Germline trimming cut 4 bases from V and 5 bases from J; bases unmatched to any gene: 9. The germline CDR1 and CDR2 sequences are SGHNT and YENEEA. The CDR3 nucleotides read TGTGCCAGCAGCTCCCCGGGAGGGAGTAGGACCGGGGAGCTGTTTTTT. As protein: CASSSPGGSRTGELFF.

The chain recombines TRBV3-1 (or the pseudogene TRBV3-2) with TRBJ2-3, with 9 positions matching TRBD2. V shed 7 bases and J 5 bases; nucleotides not matched to a gene: 7. CDR1 LGHDT and CDR2 YNNKEL come from the germline V gene (reference sequence). CDR3 size: 14 residues. The CDR3 loop reads CASTLSGRIDTQYF. The CDR3 DNA reads as TGTGCCAGCACCCTTAGCGGGAGAATAGATACGCAGTATTTT.

The chain uses TRBV7-9 and TRBJ1-2; tentatively, D is TRBD1 (5 bases). V gave up 1 base and J gave up 2 bases, with 11 bases separating them. Germline V lookup: CDR1 SEHNR, CDR2 FQNEAQ (reference sequence). The CDR3 length is 15 residues. CDR3 in DNA: TGTGCCAGCAGCTTAGATAGGGGAAACAACTATGGCTACACCTTC. Translating it yields CASSLDRGNNYGYTF.

This clone was counted once. The chain combines TRBV5-1 with TRBJ2-1, with a possible D match to TRBD1 (6 bases). V was shortened by 2 bases and J by 0 bases, with 9 bases between the two germline ends. The CDR3 has 15 residues. Germline V gene sequence: CDR1 SGHRS, CDR2 YFSETQ. The CDR3 DNA reads as TGCGCCAGCAGCTTACAGGGTTTCTCCTACAATGAGCAGTTCTTC. The encoded protein is CASSLQGFSYNEQFF. Complete variable domain (other parts from reference TRBV5-1 and TRBJ2-1): KAGVTQTPRYLIKTRGQQVTLSCSPISGHRSVSWYQQTPGQGLQFLFEYFSETQRNKGNFPGRFSGRQFSNSRSEMNVSTLELGDSALYLCASSLQGFSYNEQFFGPGTRLTVL.

The J gene is TRBJ2-1, the V gene TRBV7-9, with 8 bases aligning to TRBD2. The V and J ends lost 2 bases and 8 bases, in that order; junction bases with no gene match: 5. The CDR3 is 14 amino acids. Per germline, CDR1 SEHNR and CDR2 FQNEAQ (reference sequence). CDR3 DNA: TGTGCCAGCAGCTTAAGCGGGAGTAGCGATGAGCAGTTCTTC. Its protein is CASSLSGSSDEQFF. Looking up the rest from reference TRBV7-9 and TRBJ2-1 gives the full variable domain: DTGVSQNPRHKITKRGQNVTFRCDPISEHNRLYWYRQTLGQGPEFLTYFQNEAQLEKSRLLSDRFSAERPKGSFSTLEIQRTEQGDSAMYLCASSLSGSSDEQFFGPGTRLTVL.

This chain joins TRBV27 and TRBJ2-1; TRBD2 matches 11 bases. Germline V gene data show CDR1 as MNHEY and CDR2 as SMNVEV (reference sequence). Trimming cost V 5 bases and J 5 bases; bases outside gene matches: 8. The CDR3 is 16 amino acids. CDR3 sequence reads: CASSRRWGLADNEQFF. As DNA, the CDR3 is TGTGCCAGCAGTCGCCGCTGGGGACTAGCGGACAATGAGCAGTTCTTC.

The chain recombines TRBV2 with TRBJ1-3; 8 nucleotides align to TRBD1. The CDR3 has 14 residues. Per the germline V gene, CDR1 is SNHLY and CDR2 is FYNNEI. With 6 bases clipped from V and 3 bases from J, the junction kept 4 bases outside the gene matches. The CDR3 nucleotides read TGTGCCAGCAGCGAGGGACAGGTTGGAAACACCATATATTTT. This sequence encodes CASSEGQVGNTIYF.

The J gene is TRBJ1-1, the V gene TRBV29-1, with D perhaps TRBD1 (6 bases). Germline V lookup: CDR1 SQVTM, CDR2 ANQGSEA. The CDR3 has 12 residues. Trimming cost V 6 bases and J 4 bases, with 12 bases left between them. Here the CDR3 DNA reads TGCAGCGTCCGGGGGGGCCCCACTGAAGCTTTCTTT. Its translation: CSVRGGPTEAFF. Using reference TRBV29-1 and TRBJ1-1 for the parts outside the CDR3, the full variable domain is SAVISQKPSRDICQRGTSLTIQCQVDSQVTMMFWYRQQPGQSLTLIATANQGSEATYESGFVIDKFPISRPNLTFSTLTVSNMSPEDSSIYLCSVRGGPTEAFFGQGTRLTVV.

This rearrangement joins TRBV4-1 to TRBJ2-2; TRBD2 aligns across 15 bases. There are 17 residues in the CDR3. CDR1 and CDR2 (germline): MGHRA, YSYEKL. The V segment lost 4 bases and the J segment 5 bases; nucleotides outside the gene matches: 5. The CDR3 DNA sequence: TGCGCCAGCAGCCCTTGGACTAGCGGGAGGGTTACCGGGGAGCTGTTTTTT. It yields the protein CASSPWTSGRVTGELFF.